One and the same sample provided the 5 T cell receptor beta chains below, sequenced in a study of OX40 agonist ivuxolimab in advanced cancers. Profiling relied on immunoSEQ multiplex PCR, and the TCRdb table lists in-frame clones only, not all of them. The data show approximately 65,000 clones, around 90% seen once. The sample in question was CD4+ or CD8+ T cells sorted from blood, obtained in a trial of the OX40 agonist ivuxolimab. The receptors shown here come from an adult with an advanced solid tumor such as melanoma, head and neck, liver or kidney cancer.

The CDR3 coding sequence is TGTGCCAGCAGCTTGGCCGAGGGGGGAAAACTGTTTTTT. This codes for CASSLAEGGKLFF. The chain joins TRBV5-5 to TRBJ1-4; D is possibly TRBD1 (6 bases). Trimming cost V 0 bases and J 10 bases, with 10 bases left between them. CDR1 is SGHKS and CDR2 is YYEKEE in the germline V gene (reference sequence). This CDR3 comprises 13 residues.

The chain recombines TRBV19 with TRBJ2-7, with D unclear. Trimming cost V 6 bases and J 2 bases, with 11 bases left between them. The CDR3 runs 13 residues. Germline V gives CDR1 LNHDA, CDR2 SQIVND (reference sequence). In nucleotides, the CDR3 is TGTGCCAGTAGATCGCTCACCCCCTACGAGCAGTACTTC. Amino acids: CASRSLTPYEQYF.

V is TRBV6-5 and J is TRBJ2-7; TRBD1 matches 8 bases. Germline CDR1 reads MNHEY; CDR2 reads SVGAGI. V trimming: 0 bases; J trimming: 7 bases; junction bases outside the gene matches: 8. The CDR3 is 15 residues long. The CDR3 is CASSYSSRTGTEQYF. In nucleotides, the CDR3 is TGTGCCAGCAGTTACTCGAGTAGGACAGGGACGGAGCAGTACTTC.

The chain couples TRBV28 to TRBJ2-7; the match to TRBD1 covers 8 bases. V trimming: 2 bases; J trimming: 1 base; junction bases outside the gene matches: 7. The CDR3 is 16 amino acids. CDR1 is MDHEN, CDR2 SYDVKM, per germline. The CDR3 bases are TGTGCCAGCAGTTTAAATTCAGGGGGCAAATCCTACGAGCAGTACTTC. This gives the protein CASSLNSGGKSYEQYF.

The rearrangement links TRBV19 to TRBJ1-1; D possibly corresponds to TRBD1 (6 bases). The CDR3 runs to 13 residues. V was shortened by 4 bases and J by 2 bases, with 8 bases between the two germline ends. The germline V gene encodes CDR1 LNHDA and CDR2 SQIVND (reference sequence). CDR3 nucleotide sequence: TGTGCCAGTAGTAGGACAGTTAACACTGAAGCTTTCTTT. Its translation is CASSRTVNTEAFF.